This entry concerns a single T cell receptor beta chain. The target antigen is unknown. There were TCR beta CDR3 regions amplified from RNA transcripts. An initial round of RT-PCR targeting the TCR CDR3 relied on the HTBI primer set. TCRdb ran MiXCR on the multiplex PCR reads and lists one entry per CDR3 protein. The data contain 390,000 or so distinct CDR3 sequences, 14% to 15% of them singletons. These data come from a study of T cells in Graves' hyperthyroidism and ophthalmopathy. Study conclusions and caveats: The blood repertoire included most of the expanded thyroid clonotypes above 0.001.

Active moderate-to-severe ophthalmopathy, Clinical Activity Score at least 3, NOSPECS at least 4, under 3 months' duration. Thyroid ultrasound and orbital computed tomography, with clinical symptoms and serum thyroxine and TRAb, informed diagnoses. Extraction of PBMCs used roughly 9.3 ml of fresh peripheral blood. Sequencing input: blood. The receptor was derived from a man aged 18-30 years with Graves' ophthalmopathy.

The CDR3 coding sequence is TGCGCCAGCTTCTCGACTAGCGGGGGTTACACAGATACGCAGTATTTT. It specifies CASFSTSGGYTDTQYF. The chain employs TRBV10-2 and TRBJ2-3; TRBD2 matches 12 bases. Germline V gene sequence: CDR1 WSHSY, CDR2 SAAADI. CDR3 length: 16 residues. The junction had 8 bases not matched to a gene; V was cut back by 8 bases and J by 2 bases.